This TCR beta chain was sequenced in a study of shared clonotypes between healthy human individuals. Deep-level assay runs were performed. Some clones are missing from TCRdb's copy, which holds only in-frame ones; the method was immunoSEQ multiplex PCR. The table has roughly 450,000 clones, about four fifths seen once; the top ten hold 10% to 15%. This CDR3 region has 13 residues. V lost 5 bases and J 1 base, leaving 9 bases between the germline ends. The germline V gene encodes CDR1 SGHVS and CDR2 FQNEAQ. Caucasian adults living in Nashville, Tennessee, provided all samples. Sequencing input: PBMCs. This receptor was taken from a woman in her forties in good health. Some clones in this sample may be carry-over from other donors' samples. This sequence joins TRBV7-8 and TRBJ2-7; D is perhaps TRBD1 (6 bases). The CDR3: CASSARGSYEQYF. The CDR3 coding sequence is TGTGCCAGCAGCGCCAGGGGTTCCTACGAGCAGTACTTC.